The 2 T cell receptor beta chains listed next were all sequenced from one sample in a study of blood T cell repertoires in COVID-19. Measured with immunoSEQ multiplex PCR; TCRdb has only the in-frame clones, and not every one. The table has around 240,000 clones, more than 80% seen once. Sequencing was carried out using PBMCs or T cells enriched from blood (not recorded which). Source of these receptors: a man aged 50-59 years who had been exposed to COVID-19.

The genes are TRBV24-1 and TRBJ2-1; the match to TRBD2 covers 9 bases. The CDR3 consists of 15 residues. Germline CDR1 and CDR2: KGHDR and SFDVKD. J gave up 6 bases and V 6 bases, and 8 bases lay outside the gene matches. CDR3 region: CATSFSREGSNEQFF. In DNA form, the CDR3 reads TGTGCCACCAGTTTTTCGCGGGAGGGGTCCAATGAGCAGTTCTTC.

The gene calls are TRBV15 and TRBJ1-5; D unresolved. CDR3 length equals 14 residues. V was cut by 1 base and J by 2 bases, with 6 bases left in between. Per germline, CDR1 LNHNV and CDR2 YYDKDF (reference sequence). CDR3 region: CATSRVSGNQPQHF. The CDR3 DNA reads as TGTGCCACCAGCAGAGTAAGCGGCAATCAGCCCCAGCATTTT.